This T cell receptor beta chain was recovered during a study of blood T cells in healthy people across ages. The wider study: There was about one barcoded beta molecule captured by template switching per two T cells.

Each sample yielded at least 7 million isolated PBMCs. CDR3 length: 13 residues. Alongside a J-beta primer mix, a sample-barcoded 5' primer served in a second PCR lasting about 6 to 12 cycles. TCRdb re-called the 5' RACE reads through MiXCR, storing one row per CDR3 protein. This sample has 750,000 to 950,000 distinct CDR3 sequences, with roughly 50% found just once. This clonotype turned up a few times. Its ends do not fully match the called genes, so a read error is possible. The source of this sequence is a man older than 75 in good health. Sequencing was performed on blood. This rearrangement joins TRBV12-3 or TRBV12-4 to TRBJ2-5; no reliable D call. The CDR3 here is CASSLTDQETQYF. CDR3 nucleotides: TGTGCCAGCAGTTTAACAGACCAGGAGACCCAGTACTTC.